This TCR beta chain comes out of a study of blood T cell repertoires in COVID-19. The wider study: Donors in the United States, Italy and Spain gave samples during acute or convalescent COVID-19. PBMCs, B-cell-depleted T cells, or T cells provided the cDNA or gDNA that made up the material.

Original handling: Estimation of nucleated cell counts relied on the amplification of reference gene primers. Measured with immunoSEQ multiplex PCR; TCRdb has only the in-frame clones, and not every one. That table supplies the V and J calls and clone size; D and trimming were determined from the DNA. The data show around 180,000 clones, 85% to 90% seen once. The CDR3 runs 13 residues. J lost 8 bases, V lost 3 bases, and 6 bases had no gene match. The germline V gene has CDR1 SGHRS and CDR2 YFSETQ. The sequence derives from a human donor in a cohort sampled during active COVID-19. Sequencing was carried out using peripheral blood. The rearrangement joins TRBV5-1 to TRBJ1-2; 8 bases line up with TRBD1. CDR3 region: CASSSDRVDGYTF. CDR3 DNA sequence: TGCGCCAGCAGCTCGGACAGGGTAGACGGCTACACCTTC.